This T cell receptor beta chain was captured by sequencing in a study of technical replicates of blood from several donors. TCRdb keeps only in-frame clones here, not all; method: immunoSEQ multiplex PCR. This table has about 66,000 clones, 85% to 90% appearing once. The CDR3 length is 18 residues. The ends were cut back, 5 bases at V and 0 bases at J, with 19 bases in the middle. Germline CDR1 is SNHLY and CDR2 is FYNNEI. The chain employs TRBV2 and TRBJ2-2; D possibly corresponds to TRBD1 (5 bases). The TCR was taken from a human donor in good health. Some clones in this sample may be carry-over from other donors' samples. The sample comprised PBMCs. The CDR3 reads CASSLIGTGDTNTGELFF. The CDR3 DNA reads TGTGCCAGCAGTCTGATCGGAACAGGAGACACGAACACCGGGGAGCTGTTTTTT.